This T cell receptor (beta chain) is from a study of CD8+ T cells in alopecia areata. The study, taken as a whole, reports: There were many expanded lesional clones persisting in scalp and blood during tofacitinib. Researchers report lesional scalp, most notably alopecia totalis/universalis, outstripped normal scalp in clonality.

RNA extraction and reverse transcription yielded cDNA as sequencing template. The assay was immunoSEQ multiplex PCR, and TCRdb's table has in-frame clones only and misses some. This table has roughly 170,000 clones, about 60% appearing once. Treatment indicated: oral pan-JAK inhibitor, 5-10 mg twice daily. This clone was counted between two and nine times. Its antigen is unidentified. This sequence originates from a human donor with alopecia areata. The material was CD8+ T cells sorted from blood, obtained at week 24, from a patient treated with tofacitinib.

DNA for the CDR3: TGTGCCAGCAGCTTATGGCCGCCGAACACCGGGGAGCTGTTTTTT. Residues: CASSLWPPNTGELFF. V usage is TRBV7-6 and J usage is TRBJ2-2; D is unresolved. The CDR3 is 15 amino acids. CDR1 SGHVS and CDR2 FNYEAQ come from the germline V gene. Trimming left V 2 bases short and J 0 bases short, with 7 bases between. Combining the CDR3 with reference TRBV7-6 and TRBJ2-2 gives the whole variable domain GAGVSQSPRYKVTKRGQDVALRCDPISGHVSLYWYRQALGQGPEFLTYFNYEAQQDKSGLPNDRFSAERPEGSISTLTIQRTEQRDSAMYRCASSLWPPNTGELFFGEGSRLTVL.